This entry concerns a single T cell receptor beta chain. Its cognate antigen has yet to be identified. One base away there is no much larger clone; base qualities are not given. Healthy HIV-negative adults with no recently reported acute infections or vaccinations were included as donors. Every donor was a Caucasian adult residing in Nashville, Tennessee, USA. CD4+ T cells were enriched through magnetic negative selection, after which naive cells were positively selected on CD45RA and the remaining negative fraction served as the memory subset. After blood collection by leukapheresis, PBMCs were isolated using Ficoll-Histopaque density gradient centrifugation and then cryopreserved in the vapor phase of liquid nitrogen. Analytical flow cytometry was used to check the purity and quantity of every magnetically sorted T cell population. Genomic DNA was isolated from each sorted fraction and quantified by UV absorbance on a Nanodrop 2000c.

The data were obtained in a study of shared clonotypes between healthy human individuals (dated by TCRdb to 2020 to 2022). A note on the overall study: A couple of women and three men aged 18 to 49 years were included in the cohort. Per donor, three plates each were used for CD4 naive and CD4 memory, two for CD8 naive, and one for CD8 memory. To estimate repertoire size and how much clonotypes are shared between individuals, the study performed deep sequencing of blood TCR repertoires from a few healthy adults. Libraries were prepared and TCR repertoires were sequenced by different laboratories using diverse techniques, in order to increase sequencing depth and limit assay-specific biases. Leukapheresis yielded between about 0.9 and 8.9 billion PBMCs per donor.

Counted from cysteine to phenylalanine, this CDR3 has 14 amino acids. Of all the DNA, just the CDR3 is kept, 42 bases in frame from base 1. According to the germline V gene, CDR1 reads ENHRY and CDR2 reads SYGVKD. V loses 11 bases at its end and J loses 4 bases; junction bases beyond the gene matches: 11. Using the deep immunoSEQ assay, multiplex PCR amplified TCR CDR3 regions from genomic DNA. Extracted genomic DNA from each cell subset was spread evenly across all wells of several immunoSEQ 96-well plates, with each plate serving as a replicate. Each replicate PCR for sorted subsets received 200 ng genomic DNA, equal to 30,000 or so T cell genomes. Purified libraries were measured with a Qubit 3.0 fluorometer, size-checked on a Bioanalyzer 2100, and measured again with the KAPA Library Quantification kit. Every immunoSEQ 96-well plate was sequenced on a separate single-read 150-cycle Illumina NextSeq 550 flow cell. Turning to the authors' computational methods: Because only junctional sequences without quality scores were contained in the immunoSEQ output, filtering matching that applied to full-length reads could not be performed. Sequences were annotated with PyIR, a Python wrapper for IgBLAST v1.9, and V/J genes and CDR3 were assigned using IMGT germline references. Any read was removed if the V/J assignment was weak (E-value above 1e-6), the CDR3 was missing, or the read contained stop codons, out-of-frame junctions, or ambiguous translated residues. A V3J clonotype was defined by an identical inferred V gene, J gene, and CDR3 amino acid sequence. The percentage overlap between two repertoires was calculated by dividing the number of shared unique clonotypes by the size of the smaller repertoire. RTK rarefaction, the Chao1 estimator, and Recon v2.1 estimates of unobserved clonotypes were used to assess repertoire richness. For all TCRbeta clonotypes obtained by the gDNA method from a handful of donors, generation probabilities were computed with OLGA. In TCRdb, the immuneACCESS table is reduced to in-frame sequences with V and J assigned. These tables do not hold every clone; where another copy was compared, an unresolved V gene accounts for under half, and the others remain unexplained. The V and J calls and clone size are taken from that table; D and trimming were inferred from the DNA. The sample data list roughly 2.5 million clones, and more than 80% of these were observed just once. In total, the top ten clones hold around 0.14% of the sample.

The study at large found these results: Higher generation probabilities were observed for clonotypes shared by all four sorted-subset donors than for non-shared clonotypes. Sampling was limited to blood, and TCR repertoires in tissue likely differ from TCR repertoires in blood. Sharing across a few donors was observed for approximately 5% of naive CD4, under 4% of naive CD8, 2.3% of memory CD4, and less than 0.45% of memory CD8 clonotypes. Incomplete sequencing was indicated by rarefaction of sorted-subset datasets, despite the large sequencing depth. The genetic and exposure-history diversity represented was limited by the small number of donors. Pairwise subsampling led to the expectation that sequencing depth would affect the degree of clonotype sharing among donors. Estimated clonotype richness was generally larger for naive than for memory subsets.

This clonotype was sampled from a man aged 18 to 30 in good health. This chain joins TRBV10-3 to TRBJ2-1; 7 central bases correspond to TRBD2. Sequenced material: naive CD4+ T cells sorted from blood. Reading the label with the study, this specimen's cell subset or site is: CD45RA+ positively selected. The nucleotides read TGTGCCGGCGCCGGGGGGATGGGATACAATGAGCAGTTCTTC. This gives the protein CAGAGGMGYNEQFF.